The present entry profiles one TCR beta chain with its context. This entry belongs to a study of CD8 T cells in Susac syndrome. Germline CDR1 and CDR2: MDHEN and SYDVKM. Deletions cut 4 bases from V and 2 bases from J, with 5 bases between. The CDR3 extends over 12 amino acids. The authors sequenced TCR beta from blood CD8+ and CD4+ T cells. TEMRA cells were FACS-enriched and CD8+ and CD4+ T cells negatively isolated. The authors reverse transcribed roughly 0.5 to 1 ug RNA with random hexamers. An immunoSEQ multiplex PCR generated amplified TCR beta CDR3 products spanning 54 Vbeta and 13 Jbeta. TCRdb re-derived calls from the immunoSEQ multiplex PCR reads in MiXCR, one entry per CDR3 protein. Of 120,000 to 150,000 distinct CDR3 sequences in the sample, around 94% are singletons; the top ten hold roughly 0.083%.

Material: CD4+ T cells from PBMCs. The genes are TRBV28 and TRBJ1-1; D is ambiguous. This TCR was sampled from a human donor in good health. The CDR3 spells CASSWRNTEAFF. In DNA form, the CDR3 reads TGTGCCAGCAGTTGGAGAAACACTGAAGCTTTCTTT.